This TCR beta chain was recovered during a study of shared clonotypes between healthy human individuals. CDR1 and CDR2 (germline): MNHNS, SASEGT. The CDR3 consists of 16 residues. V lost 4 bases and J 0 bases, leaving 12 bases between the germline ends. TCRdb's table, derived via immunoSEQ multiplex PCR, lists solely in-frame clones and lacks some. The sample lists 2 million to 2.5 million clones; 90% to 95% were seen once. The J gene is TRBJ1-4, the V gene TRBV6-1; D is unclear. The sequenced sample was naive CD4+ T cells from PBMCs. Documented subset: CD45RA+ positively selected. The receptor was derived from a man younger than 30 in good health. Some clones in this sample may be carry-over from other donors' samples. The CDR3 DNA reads TGTGCCAGCAGTGGTACGGGGTTAGCAACTAATGAAAAACTGTTTTTT. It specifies CASSGTGLATNEKLFF.